These T cell receptor beta chains were read from a single sample in a study of CD8 T cells in ankylosing spondylitis. TCRdb re-called the 5' RACE reads with MiXCR, one entry per CDR3 protein. Of more than 150,000 distinct CDR3 sequences in the sample, 10% to 15% were seen once. The material sequenced was blood, either unsorted or a sorted T cell fraction (not recorded which). These receptors all stem from a female donor with ankylosing spondylitis or in good health (not recorded which). Each CDR3 is given with its conserved first and last residue. The order of the fields is J gene, D gene, clone size, V gene, CDR3 protein, CDR3 DNA. D genes are given only for firm matches. Part of the rows lack a size; the others show once, few, many or a class for expanded clones.

J gene: TRBJ1-5
D gene: .
clone size: many
V gene: TRBV20-1
CDR3 protein: CSASQQGNQPQHF
CDR3 DNA: TGCAGTGCCTCACAACAGGGTAATCAGCCCCAGCATTTT

J gene: TRBJ1-5
D gene: .
clone size: few
V gene: TRBV7-2
CDR3 protein: CASSLFQGGQPQHF
CDR3 DNA: TGTGCCAGCAGCTTATTTCAGGGAGGTCAGCCCCAGCATTTT

J gene: TRBJ2-3
D gene: TRBD2
clone size: many
V gene: TRBV5-1
CDR3 protein: CASSLEAGGPLHTQYF
CDR3 DNA: TGCGCCAGCAGCTTGGAAGCGGGAGGGCCGCTTCATACGCAGTATTTT

J gene: TRBJ2-1
D gene: .
clone size: many
V gene: TRBV20-1
CDR3 protein: CSVWVRNNEQFF
CDR3 DNA: TGCAGTGTATGGGTAAGAAACAATGAGCAGTTCTTC

J gene: TRBJ1-5
D gene: .
clone size: few
V gene: TRBV19
CDR3 protein: CASSTSQGNQPQHF
CDR3 DNA: TGTGCCAGTAGTACCTCACAGGGAAATCAGCCCCAGCATTTT

J gene: TRBJ2-5
D gene: TRBD2
clone size: many
V gene: TRBV4-3
CDR3 protein: CASSHQLRLAGQETQYF
CDR3 DNA: TGCGCCAGCAGCCACCAACTCCGACTAGCGGGACAAGAGACCCAGTACTTC

J gene: TRBJ2-7
D gene: .
clone size: many
V gene: TRBV29-1
CDR3 protein: CSVEVRRNSRQSYEQYF
CDR3 DNA: TGCAGCGTTGAAGTTCGTCGAAACTCGAGGCAATCCTACGAGCAGTACTTC

J gene: TRBJ1-1
D gene: TRBD1
clone size: many
V gene: TRBV16
CDR3 protein: CASNVDRGNTEAFF
CDR3 DNA: TGTGCCAGCAACGTGGACAGGGGGAACACTGAAGCTTTCTTT

J gene: TRBJ2-3
D gene: TRBD2
clone size: .
V gene: TRBV7-2
CDR3 protein: CASSSSGITDTQYF
CDR3 DNA: TGTGCCAGCAGCTCTAGCGGGATTACAGATACGCAGTATTTT

J gene: TRBJ1-1
D gene: .
clone size: many
V gene: TRBV5-1
CDR3 protein: CASSHGTLNTEAFF
CDR3 DNA: TGCGCCAGCAGCCACGGGACATTGAACACTGAAGCTTTCTTT

J gene: TRBJ2-5
D gene: TRBD1
clone size: few
V gene: TRBV5-1
CDR3 protein: CASSLGMPGQRETQYF
CDR3 DNA: TGCGCCAGCAGCTTAGGCATGCCGGGACAGCGAGAGACCCAGTACTTC

J gene: TRBJ2-5
D gene: .
clone size: .
V gene: TRBV13
CDR3 protein: CASSSREGDVAHETQYF
CDR3 DNA: TGTGCCAGCAGCTCAAGGGAGGGGGATGTGGCCCACGAGACCCAGTACTTC

J gene: TRBJ1-3
D gene: .
clone size: .
V gene: TRBV7-2
CDR3 protein: CASSLVGQSSGNTIYF
CDR3 DNA: TGTGCCAGCAGCTTAGTAGGGCAGAGCTCTGGAAACACCATATATTTT

J gene: TRBJ2-1
D gene: .
clone size: few
V gene: TRBV5-4
CDR3 protein: CASSSLGLRNEQFF
CDR3 DNA: TGTGCCAGCAGCTCTCTAGGACTACGCAATGAGCAGTTCTTC

J gene: TRBJ2-2
D gene: .
clone size: many
V gene: TRBV24-1
CDR3 protein: CATSDPAIGNTGELFF
CDR3 DNA: TGTGCCACCAGTGATCCAGCGATCGGTAACACCGGGGAGCTGTTTTTT

J gene: TRBJ1-4
D gene: .
clone size: .
V gene: TRBV28
CDR3 protein: CASTNRPKLGENLFF
CDR3 DNA: TGTGCCAGCACCAACCGACCTAAACTTGGGGAGAACCTGTTTTTT

J gene: TRBJ1-5
D gene: .
clone size: .
V gene: TRBV4-2
CDR3 protein: CASSPGWESNQPQHF
CDR3 DNA: TGTGCCAGCAGCCCGGGGTGGGAAAGCAATCAGCCCCAGCATTTT

J gene: TRBJ2-3
D gene: TRBD1
clone size: many
V gene: TRBV25-1
CDR3 protein: CASSESGTGGADTQYF
CDR3 DNA: TGTGCCAGCAGTGAATCGGGGACAGGGGGCGCAGATACGCAGTATTTT

J gene: TRBJ1-5
D gene: .
clone size: .
V gene: TRBV7-3
CDR3 protein: CASSLSGDGIQPQHF
CDR3 DNA: TGTGCCAGCAGCTTAAGCGGGGACGGAATTCAGCCCCAGCATTTT

J gene: TRBJ2-7
D gene: .
clone size: many
V gene: TRBV12-3/TRBV12-4
CDR3 protein: CASSLSQGNEQYF
CDR3 DNA: TGTGCCAGCAGTTTAAGCCAAGGGAACGAGCAGTACTTC